Sequencing of this T cell receptor beta chain was carried out in a study of cytomegalovirus exposure and HLA in healthy donors. Study information: The early release's HLA-typed donors yielded approximately 81 million unique TCRs.

The PCR made use of 60 Vbeta and 13 Jbeta primers. As originally analysed: Approximately 9.9 million shared chains were among the roughly 80 million unique TCR beta chains that a later analysis counted. The protocol was immunoSEQ multiplex PCR, while the TCRdb copy is restricted to in-frame clones and leaves out a portion. V and J calls and clone size are as listed in that table; D and trimming were resolved from the DNA. The sample has about 170,000 clones, roughly 85% seen once. Study results and caveats: Follow-up analysis later connected one missense variant in DCLRE1C with trimming of TCR beta V- and J-genes. Among donors in an Asian-associated ancestry cluster, a later analysis reportedly found fewer N-insertions than the roughly 610-donor mean.

On this clone: Its antigen is unknown.

The CDR3 spans 14 residues. The germline CDR1 and CDR2 sequences are SGHNT and YENEEA. Trimming took 4 bases from V and 9 from J; bases not matched to a gene: 8. This chain links TRBV11-3 with TRBJ2-1, with 8 bases matching TRBD1. This clonotype originated in a man aged 25 to 45 in good health and CMV-seropositive. The material sequenced was PBMCs. CDR3 nucleotides: TGTGCCAGCAGCTCAGCCCAGGGGGCCGCTGAGCAGTTCTTC. Protein: CASSSAQGAAEQFF.